A selection of T cell receptor beta chains follows, all from one sample in a study of monozygotic twins with inflammatory bowel disease. Reprocessing the 5' RACE reads, TCRdb reports a single entry for every CDR3 protein and omits DNA. Recorded here are roughly 90,000 distinct CDR3 sequences; the top ten clones represent around 7.2%. The sample comprised blood. The origin of the receptors is a human donor with ulcerative colitis or Crohn's disease, or a healthy co-twin of an affected twin (not recorded which). The CDR3 runs from the conserved cysteine through the conserved F or W.

v_gene	j_gene	CDR3aa
TRBV20-1	TRBJ1-5	CSASRRISNQPQHF
TRBV12-3/TRBV12-4	TRBJ1-2	CASSWGGTAYGYTF
TRBV12-3/TRBV12-4	TRBJ2-3	CASSFDRAQRTQYF
TRBV27	TRBJ1-5	CASATGRNQPQHF
TRBV6-5	TRBJ2-5	CASSLTLAGGRETQYF
TRBV20-1	TRBJ2-3	CSASGAVSTDTQYF
TRBV20-1	TRBJ2-1	CSARGGGLAVYNEQFF
TRBV18	TRBJ2-3	CASSPGSSPTDTQYF
TRBV12-3/TRBV12-4	TRBJ2-1	CASRGRGDRQFNNEQFF
TRBV27	TRBJ1-1	CASSLSSYRGGTEAFF
TRBV21-1	TRBJ2-1	CASSKASRKTYNEQFF
TRBV3-1	TRBJ2-2	CASSQDLYRASPGELFF
TRBV20-1	TRBJ2-7	CSARDSGRVQDEQYF
TRBV7-9	TRBJ2-7	CASSEIRDISYEQYF
TRBV6-2/TRBV6-3	TRBJ2-7	CASSIPRGAIYEQYF
TRBV5-1	TRBJ2-1	CASSLGFYEQFF
TRBV7-3	TRBJ2-2	CASSSSSGGTGELFF
TRBV6-4	TRBJ2-5	CASILAREQTQYF
TRBV20-1	TRBJ1-1	CSAIPNRNTEAFF
TRBV6-4	TRBJ2-3	CASSETGGAADTQYF
TRBV5-5	TRBJ1-1	CASSLGQAITEAFF
TRBV5-1	TRBJ2-3	CASSFLPAGAPTDTQYF
TRBV18	TRBJ2-7	CASSPGQGAAYEQYF
TRBV29-1	TRBJ2-1	CSVELGRGLYNEQFF
TRBV20-1	TRBJ1-2	CSASSAGYGYTF
TRBV5-6	TRBJ2-3	CASSPAAGHGDPTQYF
TRBV5-1	TRBJ1-2	CASSLTGSSGGYTF
TRBV20-1	TRBJ2-1	CSARGDRVEDNEQFF
TRBV7-2	TRBJ2-6	CASSLRGASSGANVLTF
TRBV12-3/TRBV12-4	TRBJ1-4	CASSPDGGGLEKLFF
TRBV6-5	TRBJ2-1	CASSYRSANEQFF
TRBV12-3/TRBV12-4	TRBJ1-2	CASSALDSVPGYTF
TRBV7-2	TRBJ1-5	CASSLLPAVSNQPQHF
TRBV9	TRBJ2-5	CASSQGTGLQETQYF
TRBV9	TRBJ2-7	CASSVATKGEQYF
TRBV6-1	TRBJ2-3	CASALAGDGRYTQYF
TRBV7-2	TRBJ1-6	CASSFPQRGPNSPLHF
TRBV27	TRBJ1-5	CASRRKGADGSNQPQHF
TRBV5-5	TRBJ2-6	CASSWRDMDLSGANVLTF
TRBV24-1	TRBJ2-1	CATSDGLAYNEQFF
TRBV6-1	TRBJ1-1	CASRTPDRSTEAFF
TRBV6-6	TRBJ1-1	CASSSDRKLTEAFF
TRBV5-1	TRBJ1-2	CASSQGDYGYTF
TRBV14	TRBJ1-2	CASSSARGTGYTF
TRBV27	TRBJ2-3	CASTRTSSTDTQYF
TRBV20-1	TRBJ1-5	CSARSSTGNNQPQHF
TRBV7-3	TRBJ2-1	CASSQTGQAPYNEQFF
TRBV5-5	TRBJ1-2	CASSLLLAGVDGYTF
TRBV3-1	TRBJ2-5	CASSQGVRQGWQETQYF
TRBV9	TRBJ2-7	CASSPSPGVREQYF